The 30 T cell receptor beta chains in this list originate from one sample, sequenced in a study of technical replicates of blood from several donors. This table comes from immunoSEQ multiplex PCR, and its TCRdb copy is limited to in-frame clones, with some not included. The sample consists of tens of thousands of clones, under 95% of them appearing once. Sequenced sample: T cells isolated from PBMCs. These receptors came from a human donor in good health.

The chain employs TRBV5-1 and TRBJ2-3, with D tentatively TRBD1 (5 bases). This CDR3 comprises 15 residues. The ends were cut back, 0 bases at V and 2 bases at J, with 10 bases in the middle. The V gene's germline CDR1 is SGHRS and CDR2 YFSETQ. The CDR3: CASSLGQGLTDTQYF. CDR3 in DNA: TGCGCCAGCAGCTTGGGTCAGGGCCTCACAGATACGCAGTATTTT. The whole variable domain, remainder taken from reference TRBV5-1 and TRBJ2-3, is KAGVTQTPRYLIKTRGQQVTLSCSPISGHRSVSWYQQTPGQGLQFLFEYFSETQRNKGNFPGRFSGRQFSNSRSEMNVSTLELGDSALYLCASSLGQGLTDTQYFGPGTRLTVL.

The CDR3 reads CASSLDRIPKRGGYTF. In nucleotides, the CDR3 is TGTGCCAGCAGCTTGGATCGGATCCCTAAGCGGGGCGGCTACACCTTC. The chain employs TRBV5-4 and TRBJ1-2; D may be TRBD1 (5 bases). In germline, CDR1 is SGHNT, CDR2 YYREEE (reference sequence). CDR3 size: 16 residues. The germline V and J ends were trimmed by 0 bases and 8 bases, with 20 bases remaining between them. Based on the CDR3 plus reference TRBV5-4 and TRBJ1-2, the full variable domain is ETGVTQSPTHLIKTRGQQVTLRCSSQSGHNTVSWYQQALGQGPQFIFQYYREEENGRGNFPPRFSGLQFPNYSSELNVNALELDDSALYLCASSLDRIPKRGGYTFGSGTRLTVV.

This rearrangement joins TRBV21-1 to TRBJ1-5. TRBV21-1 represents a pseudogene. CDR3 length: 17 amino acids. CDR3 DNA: TGTGCCACCTTAAAAGGAGAAGTACCGCCAGTCAATCAGCCCCAGCATTTT. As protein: CATLKGEVPPVNQPQHF.

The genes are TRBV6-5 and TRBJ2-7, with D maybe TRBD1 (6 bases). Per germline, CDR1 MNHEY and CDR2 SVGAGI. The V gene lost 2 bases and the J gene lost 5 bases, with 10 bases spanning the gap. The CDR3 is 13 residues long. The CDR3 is CASSYRQGNEQYF. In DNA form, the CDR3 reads TGTGCCAGCAGTTACCGTCAGGGGAACGAGCAGTACTTC.

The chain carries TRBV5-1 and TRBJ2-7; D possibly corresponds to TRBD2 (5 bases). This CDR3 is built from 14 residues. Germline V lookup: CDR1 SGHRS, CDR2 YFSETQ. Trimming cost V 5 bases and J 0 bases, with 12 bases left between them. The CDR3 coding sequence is TGCGCCAGCAGGAGGGAGCACAGCTCCTACGAGCAGTACTTC. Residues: CASRREHSSYEQYF.

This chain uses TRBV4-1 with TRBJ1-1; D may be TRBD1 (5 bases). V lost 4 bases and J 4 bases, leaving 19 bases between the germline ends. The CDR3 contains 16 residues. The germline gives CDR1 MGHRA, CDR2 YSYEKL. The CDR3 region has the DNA TGCGCCAGCAGCCGAGAGCCCGGGACTCCTCGCACTGAAGCTTTCTTT. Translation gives CASSREPGTPRTEAFF.

In DNA, the CDR3 is TGCGCCAGCAGTGAGTCTGGCCTGGAGCAGTTCTTC. Encoded protein: CASSESGLEQFF. The chain couples TRBV10-2 to TRBJ2-1; the D is unclear. CDR1 and CDR2 (germline): WSHSY, SAAADI. V was pared by 0 bases and J by 10 bases, with 7 bases between. The CDR3 runs to 12 residues.

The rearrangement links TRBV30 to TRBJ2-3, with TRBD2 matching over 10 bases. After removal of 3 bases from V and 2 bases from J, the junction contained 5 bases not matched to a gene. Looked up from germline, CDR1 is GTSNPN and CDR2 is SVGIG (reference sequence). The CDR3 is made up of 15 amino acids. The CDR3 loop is CAWSEGLANTDTQYF. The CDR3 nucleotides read TGTGCCTGGAGCGAGGGACTAGCGAACACAGATACGCAGTATTTT.

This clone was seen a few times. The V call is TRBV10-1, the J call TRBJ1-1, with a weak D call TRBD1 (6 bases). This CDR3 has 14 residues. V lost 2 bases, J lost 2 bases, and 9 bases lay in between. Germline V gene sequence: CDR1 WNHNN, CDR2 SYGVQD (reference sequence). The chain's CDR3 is CASSEGRGNTEAFF. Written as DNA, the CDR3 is TGCGCCAGCAGTGAGGGCAGGGGAAACACTGAAGCTTTCTTT.

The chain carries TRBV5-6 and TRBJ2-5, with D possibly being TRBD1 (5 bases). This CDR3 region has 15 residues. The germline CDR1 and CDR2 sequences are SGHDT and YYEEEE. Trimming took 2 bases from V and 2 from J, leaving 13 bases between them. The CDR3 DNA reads TGTGCCAGCAGCTTAAAAGTCGCAGGGCAAGAGACCCAGTACTTC. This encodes CASSLKVAGQETQYF.

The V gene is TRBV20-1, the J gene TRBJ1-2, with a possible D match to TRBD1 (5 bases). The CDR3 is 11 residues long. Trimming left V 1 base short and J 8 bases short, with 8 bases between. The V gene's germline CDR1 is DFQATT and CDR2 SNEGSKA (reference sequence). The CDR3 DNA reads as TGCAGTGCTAGAGGTAGGGGAGGCTACACCTTC. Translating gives CSARGRGGYTF.

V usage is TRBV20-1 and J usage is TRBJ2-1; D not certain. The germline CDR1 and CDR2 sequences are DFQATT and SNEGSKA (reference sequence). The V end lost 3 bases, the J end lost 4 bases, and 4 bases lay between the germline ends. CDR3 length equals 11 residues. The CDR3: CSARYYNEQFF. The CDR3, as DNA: TGCAGTGCTAGGTATTACAATGAGCAGTTCTTC.

CDR3 in DNA: TGTGCCAGTAGTATGCTAAATGGGGCGGATGGCTACACCTTC. Encoded protein: CASSMLNGADGYTF. The chain is built from TRBV19 and TRBJ1-2, with D possibly being TRBD1 (5 bases). V was shortened by 3 bases and J by 6 bases, with 14 bases between the two germline ends. CDR1 is LNHDA and CDR2 is SQIVND in the germline V gene (reference sequence). This CDR3 comprises 14 residues.

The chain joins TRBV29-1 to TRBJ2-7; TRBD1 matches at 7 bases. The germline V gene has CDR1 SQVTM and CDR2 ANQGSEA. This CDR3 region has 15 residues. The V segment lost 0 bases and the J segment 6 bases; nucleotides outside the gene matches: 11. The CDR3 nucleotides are TGCAGCGTTGAAGAGGAGACAGGGTCTTTTACCGAGCAGTACTTC. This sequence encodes CSVEEETGSFTEQYF.

The CDR3 reads CASSGSLAGGQDGELFF. In nucleotides, the CDR3 is TGTGCCAGCAGCGGAAGCCTAGCGGGGGGGCAAGACGGGGAGCTGTTTTTT. The V call is TRBV9, the J call TRBJ2-2, with 12 positions matching TRBD2. V was pared by 3 bases and J by 7 bases, with 10 bases of the junction left unmatched. Germline-derived CDR1 and CDR2 are SGDLS and YYNGEE. The CDR3 consists of 17 residues.

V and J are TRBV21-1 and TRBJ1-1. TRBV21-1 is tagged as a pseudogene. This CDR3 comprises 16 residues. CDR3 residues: CASSPNLMRAHSEAFF. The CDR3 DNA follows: TGTGCCAGCAGCCCTAACCTTATGAGGGCGCACTCTGAAGCTTTCTTT.

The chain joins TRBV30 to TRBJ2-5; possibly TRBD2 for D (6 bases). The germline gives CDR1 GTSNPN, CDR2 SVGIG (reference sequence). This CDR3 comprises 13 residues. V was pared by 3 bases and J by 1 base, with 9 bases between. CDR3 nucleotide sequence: TGTGCCTGGAGCATGGGACTCCAAGAGACCCAGTACTTC. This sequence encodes CAWSMGLQETQYF.

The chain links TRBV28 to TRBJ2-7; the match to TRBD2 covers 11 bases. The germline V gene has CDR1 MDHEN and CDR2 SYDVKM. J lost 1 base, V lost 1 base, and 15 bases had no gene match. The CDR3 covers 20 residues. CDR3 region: CASSLSPGVAGGPKSYEQYF. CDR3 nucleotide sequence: TGTGCCAGCAGTTTATCCCCTGGGGTAGCGGGAGGGCCTAAATCCTACGAGCAGTACTTC.

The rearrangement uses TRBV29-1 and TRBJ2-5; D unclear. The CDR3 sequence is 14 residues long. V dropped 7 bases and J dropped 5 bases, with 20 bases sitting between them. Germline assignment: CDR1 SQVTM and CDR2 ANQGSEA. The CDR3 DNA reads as TGCAGCGCCCCCCGGGTGGGTGGCGATGAGACCCAGTACTTC. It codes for CSAPRVGGDETQYF.

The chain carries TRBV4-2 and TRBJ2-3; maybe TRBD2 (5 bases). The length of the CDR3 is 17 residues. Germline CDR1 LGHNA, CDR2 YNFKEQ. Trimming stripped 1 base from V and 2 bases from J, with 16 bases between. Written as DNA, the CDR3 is TGTGCCAGCAGCCAAGGAGGGTTTCTGCGGCCCACAGATACGCAGTATTTT. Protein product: CASSQGGFLRPTDTQYF.

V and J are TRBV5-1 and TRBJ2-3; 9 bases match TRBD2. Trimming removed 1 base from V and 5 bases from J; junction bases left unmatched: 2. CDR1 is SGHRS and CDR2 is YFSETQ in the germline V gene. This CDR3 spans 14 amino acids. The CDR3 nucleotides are TGCGCCAGCAGCTTGTTAGCGGGAGTAGATACGCAGTATTTT. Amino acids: CASSLLAGVDTQYF.

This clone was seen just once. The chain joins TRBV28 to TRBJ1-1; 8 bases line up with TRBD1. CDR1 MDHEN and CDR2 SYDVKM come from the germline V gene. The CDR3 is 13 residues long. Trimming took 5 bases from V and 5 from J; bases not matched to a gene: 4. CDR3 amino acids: CASSPTGGTEAFF. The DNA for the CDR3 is TGTGCCAGCAGTCCCACAGGGGGGACTGAAGCTTTCTTT.

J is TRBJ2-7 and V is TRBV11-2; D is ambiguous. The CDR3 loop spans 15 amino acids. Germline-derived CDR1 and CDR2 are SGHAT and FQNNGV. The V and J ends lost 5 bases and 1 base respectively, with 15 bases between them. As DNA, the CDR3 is TGTGCCAGCAGCCTTAAGGCGGTTGGATCCTACGAGCAGTACTTC. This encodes CASSLKAVGSYEQYF.

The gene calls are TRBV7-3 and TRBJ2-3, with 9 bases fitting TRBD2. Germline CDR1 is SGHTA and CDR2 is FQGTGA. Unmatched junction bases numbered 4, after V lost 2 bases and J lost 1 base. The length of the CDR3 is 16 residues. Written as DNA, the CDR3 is TGTGCCAGCAGCTTAGGGGCTAGCGGGGGCACAGATACGCAGTATTTT. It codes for CASSLGASGGTDTQYF.

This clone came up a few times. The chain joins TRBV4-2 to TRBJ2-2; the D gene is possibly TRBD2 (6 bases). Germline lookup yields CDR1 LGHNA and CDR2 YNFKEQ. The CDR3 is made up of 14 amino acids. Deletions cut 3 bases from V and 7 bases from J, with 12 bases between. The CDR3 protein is CASSQEGQGGELFF. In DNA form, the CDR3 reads TGTGCCAGCAGCCAGGAGGGCCAGGGCGGGGAGCTGTTTTTT.

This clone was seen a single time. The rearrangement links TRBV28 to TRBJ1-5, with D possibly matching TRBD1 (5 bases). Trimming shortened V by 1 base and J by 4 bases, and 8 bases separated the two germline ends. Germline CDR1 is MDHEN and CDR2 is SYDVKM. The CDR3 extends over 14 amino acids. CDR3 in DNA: TGTGCCAGCAGTTTATTGGGGGGTAATCAGCCCCAGCATTTT. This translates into CASSLLGGNQPQHF.

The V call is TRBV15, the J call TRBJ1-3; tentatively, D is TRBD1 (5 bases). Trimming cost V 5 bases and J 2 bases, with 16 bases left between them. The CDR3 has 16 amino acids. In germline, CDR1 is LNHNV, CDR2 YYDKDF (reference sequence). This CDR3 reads CATSYTQGITGNTIYF. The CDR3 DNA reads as TGTGCCACCAGCTACACCCAGGGAATAACTGGAAACACCATATATTTT.

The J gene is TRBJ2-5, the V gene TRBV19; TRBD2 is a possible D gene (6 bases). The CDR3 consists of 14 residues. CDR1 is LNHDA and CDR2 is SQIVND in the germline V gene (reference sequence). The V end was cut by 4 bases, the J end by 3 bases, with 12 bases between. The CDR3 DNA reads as TGTGCCAGTAGTAGGGATAGCGGTAAAGAGACCCAGTACTTC. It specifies CASSRDSGKETQYF.

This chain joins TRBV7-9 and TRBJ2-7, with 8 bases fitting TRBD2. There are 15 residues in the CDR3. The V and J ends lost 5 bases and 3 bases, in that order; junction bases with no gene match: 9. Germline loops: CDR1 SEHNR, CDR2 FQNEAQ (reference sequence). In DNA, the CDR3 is TGTGCCAGCAGCCCACTGGTAGCGGGGAACTACGAGCAGTACTTC. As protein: CASSPLVAGNYEQYF.

The CDR3 protein is CASSLERGNTGELFF. Here the CDR3 DNA reads TGCGCCAGCAGCTTGGAACGGGGGAACACCGGGGAGCTGTTTTTT. The chain recombines TRBV5-1 with TRBJ2-2; tentative D call: TRBD2 (5 bases). The V end was cut by 0 bases, the J end by 1 base, with 7 bases between. The V gene's germline CDR1 is SGHRS and CDR2 YFSETQ. This CDR3 region has 15 residues.